These 22 T cell receptor beta chains were all obtained from the same sample, sequenced in a study of breast tumors, draining lymph nodes, adjacent tissues. TCRdb passed the multiplex PCR reads through MiXCR, listing each CDR3 protein once. Among 100,000 to 150,000 distinct CDR3 sequences listed, just under 20% were seen once. Axillary draining lymph nodes of breast cancer patients supplied the node samples. Sequenced: axillary lymph node tissue. The source of these receptors is a female donor with breast cancer. Some clones in this sample may be carry-over from other donors' samples.

The rearrangement links TRBV6-1 to TRBJ2-2, with TRBD2 identical over 9 bases. The CDR3 consists of 19 residues. V lost 6 bases, J lost 1 base, and 15 bases stayed unmatched. Germline-derived CDR1 and CDR2 are MNHNS and SASEGT. The CDR3 coding sequence is TGTGCCAGCAGAGGGGTCCAGGGGCGGCGGGGGGGGAACACCGGGGAGCTGTTTTTT. Residues: CASRGVQGRRGGNTGELFF.

In this sample, this clonotype turned up many times. The V gene is TRBV6-4, the J gene TRBJ1-4; D perhaps matches TRBD1 (6 bases). The length of the CDR3 is 15 residues. CDR1 and CDR2 (germline): MRHNA, SNTAGT. V was pared by 2 bases and J by 5 bases, with 12 bases between. CDR3 nucleotide sequence: TGTGCCAGCAGTGACGGCCGGACAGAGAATGAAAAACTGTTTTTT. Amino acids: CASSDGRTENEKLFF.

This clonotype was detected many times. The chain is built from TRBV20-1 and TRBJ1-4; perhaps TRBD1 as D (6 bases). The CDR3 length is 15 residues. CDR1 is DFQATT, CDR2 SNEGSKA, per germline (reference sequence). Deletions cut 0 bases from V and 5 bases from J, with 13 bases between. DNA for the CDR3: TGCAGTGCTAGAGATCAAATAGGGGGAAATGAAAAACTGTTTTTT. Its translation is CSARDQIGGNEKLFF.

This clonotype has at least ten counts. The gene calls are TRBV5-1 and TRBJ2-5; 11 positions agree with TRBD1. This CDR3 has 16 residues. Germline V lookup: CDR1 SGHRS, CDR2 YFSETQ. Losses at the gene ends were 4 bases for V and 4 bases for J; bases not matched to a gene: 9. Here the CDR3 reads CASSKGQGGLLETQYF. The CDR3 coding sequence is TGCGCCAGCAGCAAGGGACAGGGGGGTTTATTAGAGACCCAGTACTTC.

This clonotype was counted between two and nine times. An end of the junction differs from the germline gene, which may be a read error. The chain employs TRBV14 and TRBJ1-4, with D perhaps matching TRBD1 (5 bases). This CDR3 is 17 amino acids long. In germline, CDR1 is SGHDN, CDR2 FVKESK. Here the CDR3 DNA reads TGTACCAGCAGCCAGGGATACCGACCGTCGACTAATGAAAAACTGTTTTTT. Translating it yields CTSSQGYRPSTNEKLFF.

There are many counts of this clonotype. This chain connects TRBV7-6 to TRBJ2-2; a possible D gene is TRBD1 (5 bases). The V and J ends lost 2 bases and 3 bases respectively, with 10 bases between them. The CDR3 extends over 15 amino acids. Germline V gives CDR1 SGHVS, CDR2 FNYEAQ. CDR3 residues: CASSLQDKYTGELFF. The CDR3 region has the DNA TGTGCCAGCAGCTTACAGGACAAATACACCGGGGAGCTGTTTTTT.

Details on this clonotype: A much more abundant neighbour one base away suggests this may be a read error. The chain couples TRBV5-4 to TRBJ2-7, with a possible D match to TRBD2 (5 bases). In germline, CDR1 is SGHNT, CDR2 YYREEE (reference sequence). V was cut by 4 bases and J by 5 bases, with 16 bases left in between. The CDR3 is 14 residues long. CDR3: CASSGGIVYNEQYF. Here the CDR3 DNA reads TGTGCCAGCAGCGGAGGCATCGTTTATAACGAGCAGTACTTC.

This clonotype appeared a single time. One end of the junction varies from germline; a read error may be responsible. The chain carries TRBV6-2 or TRBV6-3 and TRBJ1-5; D ambiguous. In germline, CDR1 is MNHEY, CDR2 SVGEGT. The CDR3 has 13 amino acids. CDR3 sequence (DNA): TGTGCCAGCATTGGAGGGAGCAATCACCCCCAGCATTTT. Its translation is CASIGGSNHPQHF.

Notes on this clonotype: Given the absence of the conserved phenylalanine or tryptophan at the CDR3 end, a read error is likely. The J gene is TRBJ2-5, the V gene TRBV7-7, with D perhaps matching TRBD2 (5 bases). The CDR3 extends over 15 amino acids. CDR1 is SSHAT, CDR2 FNYEAQ, per germline (reference sequence). In DNA form, the CDR3 reads TGTGCTAGCAGCTTAGCGCGGACGGGCCAAGAGACCCAGTACTCC. It specifies CASSLARTGQETQYS.

Note on this clonotype: A much larger clone differs by one base, so this may be a read error. This chain joins TRBV27 and TRBJ1-5; a possible D gene is TRBD1 (6 bases). The CDR3 length is 17 residues. Germline-derived CDR1 and CDR2 are MNHEY and SMNVEV (reference sequence). CDR3 in amino acids: CASSFNPRQGTNRPQHF. The CDR3 coding sequence is TGTGCCAGCAGTTTCAACCCCCGGCAGGGGACGAATCGGCCCCAGCATTTT.

Details on this clonotype: This could be a read error, since a much larger clone is one nucleotide away. V gene TRBV6-4 combines with J gene TRBJ2-3; 7 positions agree with TRBD2. The CDR3 sequence is 15 residues long. Germline assignment: CDR1 MRHNA and CDR2 SNTAGT. Unmatched junction bases numbered 6, after V lost 2 bases and J lost 4 bases. The DNA for the CDR3 is TGTGCCAGCAGTGACGGGGCTAGCGGCGCAGATACGCAGTATTTT. Its protein is CASSDGASGADTQYF.

V usage is TRBV18 and J usage is TRBJ1-3, with D perhaps TRBD1 (6 bases). The germline V gene encodes CDR1 KGHSH and CDR2 LQKENI. Trimming shortened V by 0 bases and J by 3 bases, and 9 bases separated the two germline ends. The CDR3 is 15 residues long. The CDR3 sequence: CASSPPYRDGNTIYF. In nucleotides, the CDR3 is TGTGCCAGCTCACCACCGTACAGGGATGGAAACACCATATATTTT.

As concerns this clonotype: At one end, the junction sequence differs from germline, possibly due to a read error. The chain joins TRBV7-6 to TRBJ2-2; possible D gene TRBD2, 5 bases. The CDR3 covers 14 residues. In germline, CDR1 is SGHVS, CDR2 FNYEAQ. CDR3 nucleotides: TGTGCCAGCAGCTTATCTCCGAACACCGGGGAGCTGCTTTTT. It yields the protein CASSLSPNTGELLF.

This clonotype showed up just a few times. The chain uses TRBV5-4 and TRBJ1-2; TRBD1 might be the D (5 bases). V lost 4 bases, J lost 8 bases, and 18 bases lay in between. This CDR3 region has 14 residues. The germline V gene has CDR1 SGHNT and CDR2 YYREEE (reference sequence). The CDR3 DNA reads TGTGCCAGCAGCCGAGGGGACGGACATCGGGGCTACACCTTC. Residues: CASSRGDGHRGYTF.

The table lists this clonotype with many counts. The chain has TRBV4-1 and TRBJ1-6; 7 bases fit TRBD1. The germline V gene has CDR1 MGHRA and CDR2 YSYEKL. V lost 0 bases and J lost 9; bases outside the gene matches: 5. The CDR3 is 15 amino acids. The CDR3 loop is CASSQELTGISPLHF. The CDR3 bases are TGCGCCAGCAGCCAAGAATTGACAGGGATTTCACCCCTCCACTTT.

Regarding this clonotype: A read error may explain this, as a much larger clone is one base away. J is TRBJ2-5 and V is TRBV20-1; 11 nucleotides match TRBD1. This CDR3 has 14 amino acids. V dropped 4 bases and J dropped 7; count of bases not matched to a gene: 8. Germline loops: CDR1 DFQATT, CDR2 SNEGSKA (reference sequence). CDR3 residues: CSAILDRGLGTQYF. CDR3 DNA: TGCAGTGCTATATTGGACAGGGGGCTAGGGACCCAGTACTTC.

This clonotype was detected only a few times. This chain links TRBV27 with TRBJ2-1; 8 nucleotides match TRBD2. The CDR3 contains 16 residues. Germline trimming cut 1 base from V and 2 bases from J; bases unmatched to any gene: 4. The V gene's germline CDR1 is MNHEY and CDR2 SMNVEV (reference sequence). For the CDR3, the DNA is TGTGCCAGCAGTTTATTCTCACTAGCGGCCTACAATGAGCAGTTCTTC. Its protein product is CASSLFSLAAYNEQFF.

This clonotype came up many times. This rearrangement joins TRBV12-5 to TRBJ2-1; D uncertain. Looked up from germline, CDR1 is LGHNT and CDR2 is FRNRAP. This CDR3 has 15 residues. V was pared by 1 base and J by 0 bases, with 7 bases between. The CDR3 DNA reads as TGTGCTAGTGGTTTGGGGCCGAGCTCCTACAATGAGCAGTTCTTC. This gives the protein CASGLGPSSYNEQFF.

This clonotype was counted a single time. A read error may be the cause here, since a much bigger clone is one base away. V is TRBV5-5 and J is TRBJ2-2; D perhaps matches TRBD2 (5 bases). The CDR3 contains 14 residues. The germline CDR1 and CDR2 sequences are SGHKS and YYEKEE (reference sequence). As DNA, the CDR3 is TGCGCCAGCAGCTTGGTTCTAAACACCGGGGAGCTGGTTTTT. This codes for CASSLVLNTGELVF.

About this clonotype itself: It is likely a read error, because the conserved phenylalanine at the end of the CDR3 is missing. This chain connects TRBV12-3 or TRBV12-4 to TRBJ2-2; D might be TRBD1 or TRBD2, each matching 5 bases. The CDR3 loop spans 15 amino acids. V lost 6 bases and J 5 bases, leaving 16 bases between the germline ends. DNA of the CDR3: TGTGCCAGCAGGGGGGACGGGTTCGGAACCGGGGAGCTGTTTTAT. As protein: CASRGDGFGTGELFY.

This clonotype was seen repeatedly, ten times or more. The chain's CDR3 is CASRGGTALGEQFF. The CDR3 nucleotides are TGCGCCAGCAGGGGGGGAACGGCCCTCGGGGAGCAGTTCTTC. The chain carries TRBV5-1 and TRBJ2-1; a weak D match, TRBD2 (6 bases). Germline V gene data show CDR1 as SGHRS and CDR2 as YFSETQ. This CDR3 spans 14 amino acids. The ends were cut back, 5 bases at V and 10 bases at J, with 19 bases in the middle.

In its sample, this clonotype was seen many times. V and J are TRBV2 and TRBJ2-7; D may be TRBD2 (5 bases). V was pared by 6 bases and J by 2 bases, with 8 bases between. CDR1 is SNHLY, CDR2 FYNNEI, per germline. There are 12 residues in the CDR3. The CDR3 sequence: CASSGEAYEQYF. For the CDR3, the DNA is TGTGCCAGCAGCGGGGAAGCCTACGAGCAGTACTTC.